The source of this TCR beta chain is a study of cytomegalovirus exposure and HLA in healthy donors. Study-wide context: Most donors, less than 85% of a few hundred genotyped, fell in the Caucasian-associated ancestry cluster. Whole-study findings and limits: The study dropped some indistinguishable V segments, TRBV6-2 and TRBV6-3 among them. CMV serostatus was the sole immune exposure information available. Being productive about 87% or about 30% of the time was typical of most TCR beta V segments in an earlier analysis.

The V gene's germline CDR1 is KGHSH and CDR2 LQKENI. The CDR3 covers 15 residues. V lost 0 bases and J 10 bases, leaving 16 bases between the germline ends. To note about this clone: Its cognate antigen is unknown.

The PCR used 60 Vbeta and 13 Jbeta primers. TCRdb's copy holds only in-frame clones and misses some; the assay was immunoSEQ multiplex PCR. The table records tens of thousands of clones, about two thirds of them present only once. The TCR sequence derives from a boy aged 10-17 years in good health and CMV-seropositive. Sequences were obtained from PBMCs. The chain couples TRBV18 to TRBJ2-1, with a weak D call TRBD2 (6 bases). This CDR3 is CASSPPGREYLEQFF. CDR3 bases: TGTGCCAGCTCACCACCGGGCCGGGAGTATTTGGAGCAGTTCTTC.